Included here is one T cell receptor (beta chain) sequence, with context. This specimen comes from a study of OX40 agonist ivuxolimab in advanced cancers. Study information: Patients were treated with intravenous ivuxolimab, dosed at 0.01 to 10 mg/kg and infused every 2 weeks.

Sequencing used immunoSEQ multiplex PCR; TCRdb keeps in-frame clones, though not all of them. The sample lists some 87,000 clones, under 95% occurring once. Trimming cost V 5 bases and J 5 bases; bases outside gene matches: 4. The CDR3 is 14 residues long. Germline V gene data show CDR1 as SGHTA and CDR2 as FQGTGA. The sequence was collected from an adult with an advanced solid tumor such as melanoma, head and neck, liver or kidney cancer. The chain joins TRBV7-3 to TRBJ2-2; TRBD1 matches at 8 bases. Sequencing used CD4+ or CD8+ T cells sorted from blood, obtained in a trial of the OX40 agonist ivuxolimab. CDR3 bases: TGTGCCAGCAGCCAAGACAGGGGTACCGGGGAGCTGTTTTTT. As protein: CASSQDRGTGELFF.